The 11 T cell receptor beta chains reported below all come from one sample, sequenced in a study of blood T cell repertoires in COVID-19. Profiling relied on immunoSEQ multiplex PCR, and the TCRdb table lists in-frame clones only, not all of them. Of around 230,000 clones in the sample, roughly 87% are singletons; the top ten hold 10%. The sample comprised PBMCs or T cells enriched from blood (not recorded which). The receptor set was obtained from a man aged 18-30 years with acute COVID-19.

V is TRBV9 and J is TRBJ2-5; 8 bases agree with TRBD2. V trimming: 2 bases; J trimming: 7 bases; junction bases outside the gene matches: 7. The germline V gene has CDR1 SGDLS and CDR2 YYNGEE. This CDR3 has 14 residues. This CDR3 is CASSVMGAGGTQYF. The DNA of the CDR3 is TGTGCCAGCAGCGTCATGGGCGCGGGAGGGACCCAGTACTTC.

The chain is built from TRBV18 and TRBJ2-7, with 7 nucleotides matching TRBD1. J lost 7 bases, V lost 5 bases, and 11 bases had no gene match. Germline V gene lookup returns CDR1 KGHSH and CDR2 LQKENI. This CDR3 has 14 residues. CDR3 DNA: TGTGCCAGCTCAGGGACAGATCTAAAGGGAGAGCAGTACTTC. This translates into CASSGTDLKGEQYF.

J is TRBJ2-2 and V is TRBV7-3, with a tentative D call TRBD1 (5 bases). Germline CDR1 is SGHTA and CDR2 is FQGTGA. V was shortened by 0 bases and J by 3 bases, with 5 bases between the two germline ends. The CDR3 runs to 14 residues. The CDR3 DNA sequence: TGTGCCAGCAGCTTAACAGGGGACACCGGGGAGCTGTTTTTT. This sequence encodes CASSLTGDTGELFF. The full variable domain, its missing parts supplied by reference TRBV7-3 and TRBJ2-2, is GAGVSQTPSNKVTEKGKYVELRCDPISGHTALYWYRQSLGQGPEFLIYFQGTGAADDSGLPNDRFFAVRPEGSVSTLKIQRTERGDSAVYLCASSLTGDTGELFFGEGSRLTVL.

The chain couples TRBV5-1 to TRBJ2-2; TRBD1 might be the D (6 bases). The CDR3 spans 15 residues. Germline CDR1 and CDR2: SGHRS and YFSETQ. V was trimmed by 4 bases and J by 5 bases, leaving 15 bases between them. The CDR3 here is CASSPKQGQTGELFF. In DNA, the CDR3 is TGCGCCAGCAGCCCAAAACAGGGACAAACCGGGGAGCTGTTTTTT.

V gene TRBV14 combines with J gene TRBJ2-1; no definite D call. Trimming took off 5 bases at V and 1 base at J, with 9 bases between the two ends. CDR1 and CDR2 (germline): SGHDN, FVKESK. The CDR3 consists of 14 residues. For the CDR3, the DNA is TGTGCCAGCAGCGTGACTTGGTCCTACAATGAGCAGTTCTTC. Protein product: CASSVTWSYNEQFF.

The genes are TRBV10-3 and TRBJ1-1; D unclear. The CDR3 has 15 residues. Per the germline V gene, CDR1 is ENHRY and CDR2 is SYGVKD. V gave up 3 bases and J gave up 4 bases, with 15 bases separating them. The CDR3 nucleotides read TGTGCCATCAGTGATCTTGGCGGGGTTAGCACTGAAGCTTTCTTT. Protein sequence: CAISDLGGVSTEAFF.

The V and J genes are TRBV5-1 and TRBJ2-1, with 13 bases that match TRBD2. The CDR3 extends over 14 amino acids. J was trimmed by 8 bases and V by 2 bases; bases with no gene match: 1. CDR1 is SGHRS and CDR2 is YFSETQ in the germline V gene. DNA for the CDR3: TGCGCCAGCAGCTTCACTAGCGGGAGGGATGAGCAGTTCTTC. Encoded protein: CASSFTSGRDEQFF.

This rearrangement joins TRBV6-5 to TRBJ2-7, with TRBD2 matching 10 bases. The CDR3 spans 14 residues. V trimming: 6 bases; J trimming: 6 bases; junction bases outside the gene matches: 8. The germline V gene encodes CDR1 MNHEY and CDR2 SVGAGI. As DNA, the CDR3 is TGTGCCAGCAGGGGGGGGCTAGCGGGAGTCGAGCAGTACTTC. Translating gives CASRGGLAGVEQYF.

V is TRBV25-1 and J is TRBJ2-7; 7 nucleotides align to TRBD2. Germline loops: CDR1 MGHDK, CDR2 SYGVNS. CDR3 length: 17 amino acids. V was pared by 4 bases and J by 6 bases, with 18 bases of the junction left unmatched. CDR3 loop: CASSGGGVAGPPLEQYF. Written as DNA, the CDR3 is TGTGCCAGCAGTGGAGGTGGGGTAGCGGGTCCGCCGCTCGAGCAGTACTTC.

This CDR3 reads CASSLVAAPSSYNEQFF. CDR3 in DNA: TGTGCCAGCAGCTTAGTAGCGGCTCCCTCGTCCTACAATGAGCAGTTCTTC. V usage is TRBV7-9 and J usage is TRBJ2-1; a weak D match, TRBD2 (6 bases). V was clipped by 1 base and J by 1 base, with 14 bases between them. CDR1 is SEHNR and CDR2 is FQNEAQ in the germline V gene (reference sequence). CDR3 length: 17 residues.

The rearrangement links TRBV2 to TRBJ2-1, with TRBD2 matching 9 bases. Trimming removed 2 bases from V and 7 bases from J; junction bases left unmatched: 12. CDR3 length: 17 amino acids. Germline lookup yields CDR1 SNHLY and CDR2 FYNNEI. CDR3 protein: CASSENFRGRAKNEQFF. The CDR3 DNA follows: TGTGCCAGCAGTGAAAACTTTCGCGGGAGGGCCAAGAATGAGCAGTTCTTC.